What follows are 23 T cell receptor beta chains derived from one specimen sequenced in a study of metastatic and nonmetastatic thyroid tumors. No treatment of any kind had been given to any patient before thyroid surgery. With MiXCR, TCRdb reprocessed the PCR reads. The sample consists of 30,000 to 35,000 clones, under 40% of them appearing once. Sequenced: tumor tissue. Every receptor here comes from a female donor with papillary thyroid cancer or a benign thyroid nodule (not recorded which). Some clones in this sample may be carry-over from other donors' samples.

This sequence joins TRBV19 and TRBJ2-7; D tentatively fits TRBD1 or TRBD2 (5 bases each). This CDR3 comprises 17 residues. The V end lost 5 bases, the J end lost 0 bases, and 20 bases lay between the germline ends. Germline-derived CDR1 and CDR2 are LNHDA and SQIVND (reference sequence). CDR3 DNA sequence: TGTGCCAGTAGTCCACGGAGGTCCGGGACCGACTCCTACGAGCAGTACTTC. Amino acids: CASSPRRSGTDSYEQYF.

This clone is medium-sized. The chain joins TRBV20-1 to TRBJ2-5; D perhaps matches TRBD1 (5 bases). The length of the CDR3 is 15 residues. The germline CDR1 and CDR2 sequences are DFQATT and SNEGSKA (reference sequence). V lost 4 bases, J lost 5 bases, and 20 bases lay in between. The CDR3 protein is CSAKRQTEKVETQYF. CDR3 nucleotide sequence: TGCAGTGCTAAACGACAGACCGAAAAGGTGGAGACCCAGTACTTC.

This clone was counted once. The rearrangement joins TRBV30 to TRBJ2-2, with a weak D call TRBD1 (6 bases). Trimming cost V 8 bases and J 4 bases, with 17 bases left between them. Germline V CDR1 and CDR2: GTSNPN, SVGIG (reference sequence). The CDR3 spans 14 residues. The CDR3 sequence is CALEVGAGTGELFF. The CDR3 DNA reads TGTGCCCTGGAGGTGGGGGCGGGCACCGGGGAGCTGTTTTTT.

This clone appeared a few times. The J gene is TRBJ2-1, the V gene TRBV6-1, with D possibly called TRBD1 or TRBD2 (5 bases each). The CDR3 length is 13 residues. The germline gives CDR1 MNHNS, CDR2 SASEGT. V was trimmed by 6 bases and J by 5 bases, leaving 11 bases between them. As DNA, the CDR3 is TGTGCCAGCAGCGCCAGAGGGGACAATGAGCAGTTCTTC. Its translation: CASSARGDNEQFF.

The chain is built from TRBV6-5 and TRBJ2-7; the match to TRBD2 covers 8 bases. The germline V gene encodes CDR1 MNHEY and CDR2 SVGAGI. Germline trimming cut 0 bases from V and 1 base from J; bases unmatched to any gene: 8. The CDR3 is 17 residues long. CDR3 bases: TGTGCCAGCAGTTACTCGCGGAACTTAGCGGGATCCTACGAGCAGTACTTC. Amino acid sequence: CASSYSRNLAGSYEQYF.

The chain uses TRBV7-3 and TRBJ1-2, with D perhaps TRBD1 (5 bases). The CDR3 extends over 13 amino acids. Trimming removed 5 bases at V and 4 bases at J, with 11 bases between. From germline, CDR1 is SGHTA and CDR2 FQGTGA. Here the CDR3 DNA reads TGTGCCAGCAGCGCCTCCGGGGCCTATGGCTACACCTTC. Its translation is CASSASGAYGYTF.

The chain couples TRBV11-2 to TRBJ2-1; 10 bases match TRBD1. With V trimmed by 3 bases and J by 3 bases, 2 bases remained unmatched. The germline V gene has CDR1 SGHAT and CDR2 FQNNGV. The CDR3 runs 15 residues. The CDR3 is CASSLGTGVYNEQFF. CDR3 sequence (DNA): TGTGCCAGCAGCTTGGGGACAGGGGTCTACAATGAGCAGTTCTTC.

This clone was counted only a few times. The chain combines TRBV5-1 with TRBJ1-6; D gene unclear. The V end lost 3 bases, the J end lost 10 bases, and 20 bases lay between the germline ends. The CDR3 has 16 residues. Germline V gives CDR1 SGHRS, CDR2 YFSETQ. CDR3 loop: CASSSRPPIWESPLHF. Written as DNA, the CDR3 is TGCGCCAGCAGCTCCCGACCGCCAATTTGGGAATCACCCCTCCACTTT.

This chain uses TRBV5-1 with TRBJ2-1; 9 nucleotides align to TRBD2. The CDR3 length is 19 residues. Germline-derived CDR1 and CDR2 are SGHRS and YFSETQ. J lost 0 bases, V lost 1 base, and 11 bases had no gene match. The CDR3 DNA is TGCGCCAGCAGCTTGCTTCCTAGCGGGGCTGATAGCTCCTACAATGAGCAGTTCTTC. Amino acids: CASSLLPSGADSSYNEQFF.

This clone was detected a few times. Germline and junction disagree at one end, which may indicate a read error. The gene calls are TRBV6-1 and TRBJ1-5; possibly TRBD1 for D (5 bases). The CDR3 has 14 residues. CDR1 MNHNS and CDR2 SASEGT come from the germline V gene. CDR3 bases: TGTACCAGCATTCCTGACAGTGGGAGTCAGCCCCAGCATTTT. Amino acid sequence: CTSIPDSGSQPQHF.

V and J are TRBV7-3 and TRBJ2-6; D is possibly TRBD2 (6 bases). Per the germline V gene, CDR1 is SGHTA and CDR2 is FQGTGA. Trimming shortened V by 3 bases and J by 8 bases, and 17 bases separated the two germline ends. The CDR3 is 16 residues long. The CDR3 DNA reads TGTGCCAGCAGCTTGGGGAACCCCGGAGGGTCCAACGTCCTGACTTTC. Protein product: CASSLGNPGGSNVLTF.

The chain joins TRBV28 to TRBJ2-7; TRBD2 aligns across 9 bases. Trimming cost V 5 bases and J 6 bases; bases outside gene matches: 8. This CDR3 is built from 14 residues. Germline loops: CDR1 MDHEN, CDR2 SYDVKM. The CDR3 region is CASSPIAGASEQYF. The DNA for the CDR3 is TGTGCCAGCAGTCCGATAGCGGGAGCCTCCGAGCAGTACTTC.

This chain links TRBV4-3 with TRBJ2-2, with D perhaps matching TRBD1 (5 bases). The germline gives CDR1 LGHNA, CDR2 YSLEER. The CDR3 is 18 amino acids. The ends were cut back, 0 bases at V and 2 bases at J, with 16 bases in the middle. The chain's CDR3 is CASSQDSQVDFNTGELFF. CDR3 DNA sequence: TGCGCCAGCAGCCAAGACTCACAGGTCGATTTTAACACCGGGGAGCTGTTTTTT.

This clone was counted a few times. The chain joins TRBV12-3 or TRBV12-4 to TRBJ1-5; the D is unclear. This CDR3 region has 14 residues. Between the trimmed V and J ends, which lost 1 base and 0 bases, there was a span of 4 bases. The CDR3 loop is CASSLDVSNQPQHF. Here the CDR3 DNA reads TGTGCCAGCAGTTTAGATGTTAGCAATCAGCCCCAGCATTTT.

V gene TRBV18 combines with J gene TRBJ1-2; D uncertain. Germline-derived CDR1 and CDR2 are KGHSH and LQKENI. V was shortened by 3 bases and J by 0 bases, with 23 bases between the two germline ends. The CDR3 sequence is 19 residues long. For the CDR3, the DNA is TGTGCCAGCTCACCTGAACCCTTCCGCGGCAAGAACTCTAACTATGGCTACACCTTC. This translates into CASSPEPFRGKNSNYGYTF.

The chain has TRBV11-2 and TRBJ2-5, with 12 bases that match TRBD2. The CDR3 has 18 residues. Germline loops: CDR1 SGHAT, CDR2 FQNNGV. V lost 5 bases, J lost 0 bases, and 10 bases stayed unmatched. CDR3 residues: CASSGGLAGGTYQETQYF. The DNA for the CDR3 is TGTGCCAGCAGCGGTGGGCTAGCGGGGGGGACGTACCAAGAGACCCAGTACTTC. Variable domain in full (rest from reference TRBV11-2 and TRBJ2-5): EAGVAQSPRYKIIEKRQSVAFWCNPISGHATLYWYQQILGQGPKLLIQFQNNGVVDDSQLPKDRFSAERLKGVDSTLKIQPAKLEDSAVYLCASSGGLAGGTYQETQYFGPGTRLLVL.

The chain couples TRBV3-1 to TRBJ1-2; D is undetermined. V lost 4 bases and J lost 3, with 15 bases in between. The CDR3 loop spans 15 amino acids. CDR1 and CDR2 (germline): LGHDT, YNNKEL (reference sequence). CDR3 nucleotides: TGTGCCAGCAGCCCCGGAAGGGTTCTCCACTATGGCTACACCTTC. Its translation is CASSPGRVLHYGYTF.

This clone came up a few times. V gene TRBV10-1 combines with J gene TRBJ2-7, with D possibly being TRBD2 (6 bases). Germline V gives CDR1 WNHNN, CDR2 SYGVQD (reference sequence). The CDR3 has 11 amino acids. V was shortened by 11 bases and J by 4 bases, with 12 bases between the two germline ends. CDR3 coding DNA: TGCGCCGCGGAGGGTGCTTACGAGCAGTACTTC. Translated, it gives CAAEGAYEQYF.

CDR3 loop: CASSTTASGANVLTF. The CDR3 coding sequence is TGTGCCAGCAGTACTACAGCCTCTGGGGCCAACGTCCTGACTTTC. The chain has TRBV6-2 or TRBV6-3 and TRBJ2-6; D not certain. V dropped 5 bases and J dropped 0 bases, with 8 bases sitting between them. Germline CDR1 MNHEY, CDR2 SVGEGT. The CDR3 has 15 amino acids.

The rearrangement links TRBV12-3 or TRBV12-4 to TRBJ2-1; tentatively, D is TRBD1 (5 bases). The CDR3 is 12 residues long. V was shortened by 3 bases and J by 6 bases, with 6 bases between the two germline ends. The CDR3 loop is CASSFDSNEQFF. CDR3 nucleotides: TGTGCCAGCAGTTTCGACAGCAATGAGCAGTTCTTC.

The chain joins TRBV20-1 to TRBJ2-7; D may correspond to TRBD1 or TRBD2 (5 bases each). CDR1 and CDR2 (germline): DFQATT, SNEGSKA (reference sequence). This CDR3 spans 15 amino acids. The V and J ends lost 6 bases and 1 base respectively, with 19 bases between them. This chain's CDR3 is CSAKKPAGSSYEQYF. CDR3 in DNA: TGCAGTGCCAAAAAACCGGCAGGGAGTTCCTACGAGCAGTACTTC.

The chain joins TRBV19 to TRBJ2-1; 10 nucleotides align to TRBD2. V lost 6 bases, J lost 4 bases, and 9 bases stayed unmatched. This CDR3 region has 16 residues. Germline CDR1 is LNHDA and CDR2 is SQIVND (reference sequence). CDR3 sequence reads: CASSPRGAGGYNEQFF. CDR3 in DNA: TGTGCCAGTAGCCCCCGGGGAGCGGGAGGGTACAATGAGCAGTTCTTC.

V is TRBV28 and J is TRBJ1-2; no firm D call. In germline, CDR1 is MDHEN, CDR2 SYDVKM. The CDR3 runs 14 residues. Trimming took 7 bases from V and 3 from J, leaving 15 bases between them. The CDR3 protein is CASTRPDGDYGYTF. For the CDR3, the DNA is TGTGCCAGCACCCGACCGGACGGCGACTATGGCTACACCTTC.